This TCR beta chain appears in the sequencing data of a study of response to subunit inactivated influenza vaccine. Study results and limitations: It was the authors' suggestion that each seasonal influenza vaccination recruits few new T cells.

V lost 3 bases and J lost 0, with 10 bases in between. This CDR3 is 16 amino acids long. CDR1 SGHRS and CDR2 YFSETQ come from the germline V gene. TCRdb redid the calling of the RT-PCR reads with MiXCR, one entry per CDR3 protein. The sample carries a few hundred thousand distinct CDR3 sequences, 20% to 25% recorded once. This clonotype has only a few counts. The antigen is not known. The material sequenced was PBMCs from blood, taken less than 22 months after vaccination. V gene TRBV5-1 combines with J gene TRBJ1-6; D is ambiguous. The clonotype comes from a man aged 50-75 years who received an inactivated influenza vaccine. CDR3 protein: CASSSTASSYNSPLHF. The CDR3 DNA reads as TGCGCCAGCAGCTCGACGGCCAGCTCCTATAATTCACCCCTCCACTTT. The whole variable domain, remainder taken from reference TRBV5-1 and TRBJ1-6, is KAGVTQTPRYLIKTRGQQVTLSCSPISGHRSVSWYQQTPGQGLQFLFEYFSETQRNKGNFPGRFSGRQFSNSRSEMNVSTLELGDSALYLCASSSTASSYNSPLHFGNGTRLTVT.